This record covers a single T cell receptor (beta chain). Its antigen is still unknown. CDR3 length: 14 amino acids. Germline assignment: CDR1 SEHNR and CDR2 FQNEAQ (reference sequence). Generation of cDNA took place in eight separate reactions per sample. Molecular identifiers with 6-nucleotide sample barcodes were added during cDNA synthesis via template switching. TCRdb re-analyzed the 5' RACE reads; it lists each CDR3 protein once, without DNA. In all, the sample yields hundreds of thousands of distinct CDR3 sequences. The data derive from a study of monozygotic twins with inflammatory bowel disease. Study-level points and caveats: Patient-to-patient differences in immunosuppressive treatment may have added variability to the repertoires.

Sequenced material: blood. V usage is TRBV7-9 and J usage is TRBJ2-3; TCRdb selects TRBD1, and the lack of DNA leaves this call unchecked. The clonotype was recovered from a human donor with ulcerative colitis or Crohn's disease, or a healthy co-twin of an affected twin (not recorded which). The CDR3 loop is CASSYGQATDTQYF.